The present T cell receptor (beta chain) was sequenced within a study of cytomegalovirus exposure and HLA in healthy donors. At the level of the study: The same platform was used for the roughly 120 validation repertoires and the approximately 670 first-cohort repertoires, a later analysis reported. Study-level results: Cytomegalovirus status was reportedly diagnosed by the classifier with high specificity and sensitivity. TCR clusters originating in the first cohort tended to co-occur in the 100 to 150 validation repertoires, according to a later analysis. Most TCR sequences were rare, but some public TCRs occurred in many donors.

Regarding this clone: The antigen remains unidentified.

This CDR3 is built from 16 residues. Germline lookup yields CDR1 MGHRA and CDR2 YSYEKL. V lost 0 bases and J lost 8; bases outside the gene matches: 4. Clones were read by immunoSEQ multiplex PCR, and TCRdb kept only the in-frame ones, dropping some. The table records 73,000 or so clones, about 94% of them present only once. This clonotype was obtained from a woman between 18 and 29 years old in good health and CMV-seropositive. The specimen was PBMCs. The chain couples TRBV4-1 to TRBJ2-1; 13 positions agree with TRBD2. The CDR3 DNA sequence: TGCGCCAGCAGCCAAGAAAGACTAGCGGGGGGAGATGAGCAGTTCTTC. Its translation: CASSQERLAGGDEQFF.